The clone carrying this TCR beta chain was seen repeatedly, ten times or more. Assembly of TCR beta libraries relied on iRepertoire HTBI primers together with Arm-PCR of CDR3 regions. One entry per CDR3 protein, called by TCRdb with MiXCR from the multiplex PCR reads. The sample shows a few hundred thousand distinct CDR3 sequences, roughly 21% of them seen only once. The data stem from a study of regulatory T cells in long-lasting Graves disease. Overall study: For a period under 3 months, newly diagnosed Graves' patients had taken antithyroid drugs.

Indicated time point: newly diagnosed GD, antithyroid drugs for less than 3 months. PBMC RNA was the source of the TCR library. Xi'an, China, was home to the endocrinology department that provided patients. This clonotype was obtained from a female donor with Graves disease. The sequencing here drew on peripheral blood mononuclear cells (PBMCs), taken at new diagnosis, from a patient treated with antithyroid drugs.

The CDR3 protein is CASSPTGIQETQYF. The CDR3 DNA reads TGTGCCAGCTCACCGACAGGGATACAAGAGACCCAGTACTTC. The chain recombines TRBV18 with TRBJ2-5; TRBD1 aligns across 7 bases. Germline CDR1 is KGHSH and CDR2 is LQKENI. After removal of 3 bases from V and 2 bases from J, the junction contained 3 bases not matched to a gene. This CDR3 contains 14 residues.